What follows are 3 T cell receptor beta chains derived from one specimen sequenced in a study of shared clonotypes between healthy human individuals. Profiling relied on immunoSEQ multiplex PCR, and the TCRdb table lists in-frame clones only, not all of them. The sample lists around 700,000 clones, roughly 70% seen once, with under 2% in the top ten. The sample consisted of memory CD4+ T cells sorted from blood. Described subset: CD45RA-negative fraction. The source is a woman in her twenties or thirties in good health.

The CDR3 DNA sequence: TGTGCCAGCAGTTACGCGGGACAGGGGAAGGGCGGCTACACCTTC. Its translation: CASSYAGQGKGGYTF. The chain recombines TRBV6-6 with TRBJ1-2; 10 bases map to TRBD1. Germline trimming cut 2 bases from V and 8 bases from J; bases unmatched to any gene: 8. The germline gives CDR1 MNHNY, CDR2 SVGAGI (reference sequence). The CDR3 extends over 15 amino acids.

The CDR3 DNA reads as TGTGCCAGCAATTCCCCGGGGAGAGTAGCGGGAGTATGGTTCTTC. It translates to CASNSPGRVAGVWFF. V usage is TRBV28 and J usage is TRBJ2-1, with 9 bases that match TRBD2. Trimming removed 7 bases from V and 15 bases from J; junction bases left unmatched: 19. CDR3 size: 15 residues. CDR1 and CDR2 from the germline V gene are MDHEN and SYDVKM.

A note on this clone: Other DNA sequences of this sample code for an identical CDR3. The J gene is TRBJ1-1, the V gene TRBV7-9; D gene ambiguous. This CDR3 contains 12 residues. Trimming left V 1 base short and J 3 bases short, with 3 bases between. Germline V lookup: CDR1 SEHNR, CDR2 FQNEAQ (reference sequence). CDR3 nucleotide sequence: TGTGCCAGCAGCTTAGTGGACACTGAAGCTTTCTTT. It codes for CASSLVDTEAFF.